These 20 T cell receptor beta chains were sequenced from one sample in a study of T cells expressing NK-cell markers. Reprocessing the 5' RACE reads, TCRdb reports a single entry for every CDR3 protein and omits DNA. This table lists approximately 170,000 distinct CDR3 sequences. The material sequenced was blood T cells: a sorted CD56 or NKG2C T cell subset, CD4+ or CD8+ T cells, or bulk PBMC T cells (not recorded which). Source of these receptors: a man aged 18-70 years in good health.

CDR3 protein: CSVEGGSEQYF. The chain links TRBV29-1 to TRBJ2-7. CDR3 length equals 11 residues. The germline V gene has CDR1 SQVTM and CDR2 ANQGSEA.

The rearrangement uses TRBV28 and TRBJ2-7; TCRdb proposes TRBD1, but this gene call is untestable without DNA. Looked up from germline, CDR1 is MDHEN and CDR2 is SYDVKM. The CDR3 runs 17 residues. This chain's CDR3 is CASSSFPLDRISYEQYF.

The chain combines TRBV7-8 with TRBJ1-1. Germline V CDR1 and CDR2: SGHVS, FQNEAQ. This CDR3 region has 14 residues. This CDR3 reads CASSATNPNTEAFF.

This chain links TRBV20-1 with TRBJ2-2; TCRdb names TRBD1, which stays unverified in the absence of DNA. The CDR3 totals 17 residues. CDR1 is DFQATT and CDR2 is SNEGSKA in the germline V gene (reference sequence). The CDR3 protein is CSARTHPTGLNTGELFF.

CDR3 residues: CSARGLAGGPHGEQFF. The rearrangement links TRBV20-1 to TRBJ2-1; no DNA is available, so the TRBD2 call from TCRdb remains unchecked. Germline CDR1 DFQATT, CDR2 SNEGSKA (reference sequence). The CDR3 runs to 16 residues.

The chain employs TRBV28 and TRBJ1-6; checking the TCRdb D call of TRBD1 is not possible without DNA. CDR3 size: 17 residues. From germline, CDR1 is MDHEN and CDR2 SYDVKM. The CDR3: CASSLPTGGLDNSPLHF.

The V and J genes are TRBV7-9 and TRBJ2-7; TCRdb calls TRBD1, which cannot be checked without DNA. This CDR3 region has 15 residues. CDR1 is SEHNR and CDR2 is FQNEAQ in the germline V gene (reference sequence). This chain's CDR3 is CASSPPGGWIYEQYF.

The CDR3 protein is CASSPIGSQAYEQYF. The chain couples TRBV12-3 or TRBV12-4 to TRBJ2-7; TCRdb's D call of TRBD2 is untestable without DNA. This CDR3 contains 15 residues.

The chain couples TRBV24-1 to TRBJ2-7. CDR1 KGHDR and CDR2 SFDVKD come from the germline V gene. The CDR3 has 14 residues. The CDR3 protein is CATSEHGPTYEQYF.

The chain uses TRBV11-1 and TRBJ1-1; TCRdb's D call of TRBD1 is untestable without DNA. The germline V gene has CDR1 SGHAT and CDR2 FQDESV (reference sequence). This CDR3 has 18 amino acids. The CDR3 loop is CASSLEGDPRGGDTEAFF.

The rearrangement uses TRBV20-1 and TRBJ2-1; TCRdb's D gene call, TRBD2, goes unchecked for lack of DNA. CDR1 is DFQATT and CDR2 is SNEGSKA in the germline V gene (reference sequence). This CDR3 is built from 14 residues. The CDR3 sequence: CSARRGASYNEQFF.

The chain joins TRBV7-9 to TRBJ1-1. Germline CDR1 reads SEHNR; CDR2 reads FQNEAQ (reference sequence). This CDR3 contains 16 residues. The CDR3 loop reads CASSGVTGPYNTEAFF.

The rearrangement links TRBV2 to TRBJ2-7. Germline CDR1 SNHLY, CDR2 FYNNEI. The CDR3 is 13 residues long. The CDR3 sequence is CASSDRRYYEQYF.

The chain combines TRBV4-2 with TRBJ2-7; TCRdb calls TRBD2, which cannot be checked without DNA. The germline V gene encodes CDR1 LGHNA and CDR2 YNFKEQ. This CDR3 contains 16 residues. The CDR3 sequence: CASSRITSGPSYEQYF.

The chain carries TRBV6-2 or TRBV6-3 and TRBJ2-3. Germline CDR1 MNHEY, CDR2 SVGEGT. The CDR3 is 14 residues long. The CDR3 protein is CASSYRPEADTQYF.

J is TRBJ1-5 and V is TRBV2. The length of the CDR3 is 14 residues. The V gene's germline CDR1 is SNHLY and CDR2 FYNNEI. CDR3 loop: CASSEQVSNQPQHF.

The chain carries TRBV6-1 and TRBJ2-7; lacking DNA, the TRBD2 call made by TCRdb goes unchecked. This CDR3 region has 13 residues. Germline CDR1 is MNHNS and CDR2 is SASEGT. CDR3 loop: CASSSGPLGEQYF.

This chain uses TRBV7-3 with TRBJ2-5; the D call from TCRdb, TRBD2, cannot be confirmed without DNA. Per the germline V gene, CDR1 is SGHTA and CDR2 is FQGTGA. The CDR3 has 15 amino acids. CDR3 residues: CASSFGVGPGETQYF. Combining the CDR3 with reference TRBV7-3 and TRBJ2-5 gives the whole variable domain GAGVSQTPSNKVTEKGKYVELRCDPISGHTALYWYRQSLGQGPEFLIYFQGTGAADDSGLPNDRFFAVRPEGSVSTLKIQRTERGDSAVYLCASSFGVGPGETQYFGPGTRLLVL.

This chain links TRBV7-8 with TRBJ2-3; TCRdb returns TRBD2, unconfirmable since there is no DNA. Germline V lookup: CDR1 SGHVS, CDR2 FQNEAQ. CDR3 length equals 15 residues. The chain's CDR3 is CASSPKRGSADTQYF.

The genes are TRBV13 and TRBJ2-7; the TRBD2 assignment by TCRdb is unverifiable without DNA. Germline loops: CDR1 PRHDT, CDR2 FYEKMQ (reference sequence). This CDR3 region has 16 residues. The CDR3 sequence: CASSTYGGGALGEQYF.